This T cell receptor (beta chain) comes out of a study of blood T cell repertoires in COVID-19. Study at large: From the United States, Italy and Spain came samples of acute and convalescent COVID-19. T cells, B-cell-depleted T cells, or PBMCs provided the cDNA or gDNA that served as material.

The repertoire was sequenced with immunoSEQ multiplex PCR; TCRdb's copy has only in-frame clones and lacks some. This sample has 90,000 to 150,000 clones, with 75% to 80% found just once. This clone was detected only a few times. The sample contains more than one DNA sequence encoding this CDR3. The CDR3 runs 13 residues. Trimming pared 0 bases from V and 3 bases from J, leaving 6 bases between. Germline V gene sequence: CDR1 MNHEY, CDR2 SVGAGI. Sequenced sample: peripheral blood. The rearrangement joins TRBV6-5 to TRBJ2-7, with D possibly matching TRBD1 (6 bases). This sequence originates from a human donor in a cohort sampled during active COVID-19. Here the CDR3 reads CASSYSRGYEQYF. CDR3 nucleotide sequence: TGTGCCAGCAGTTACTCCAGGGGCTACGAGCAGTACTTC.